The count of the clone carrying this T cell receptor (beta chain) is one. Its specificity is not known. The sample belongs to a study of cytomegalovirus exposure and HLA in healthy donors. Findings of the study overall: A few CMV-associated chains were confirmed in vitro to be specific for CMV antigens. The listing of roughly 160 TCR beta chains classed them as cytomegalovirus-associated.

This CDR3 is 14 amino acids long. Losses at the gene ends were 4 bases for V and 4 bases for J; bases not matched to a gene: 7. CDR1 SGHRS and CDR2 YFSETQ come from the germline V gene. Sequencing used immunoSEQ multiplex PCR; TCRdb keeps in-frame clones, though not all of them. This repertoire shows under 50,000 clones, about 93% found once; its top ten account for less than 9.5%. J is TRBJ2-7 and V is TRBV5-1, with 8 nucleotides matching TRBD1. The sample consisted of PBMCs. The source of this sequence is a woman younger than 35 in good health and CMV-seropositive. The CDR3 DNA reads as TGCGCCAGCAGCCCGACAGGGGCTGATTACGAGCAGTACTTC. Translated: CASSPTGADYEQYF.